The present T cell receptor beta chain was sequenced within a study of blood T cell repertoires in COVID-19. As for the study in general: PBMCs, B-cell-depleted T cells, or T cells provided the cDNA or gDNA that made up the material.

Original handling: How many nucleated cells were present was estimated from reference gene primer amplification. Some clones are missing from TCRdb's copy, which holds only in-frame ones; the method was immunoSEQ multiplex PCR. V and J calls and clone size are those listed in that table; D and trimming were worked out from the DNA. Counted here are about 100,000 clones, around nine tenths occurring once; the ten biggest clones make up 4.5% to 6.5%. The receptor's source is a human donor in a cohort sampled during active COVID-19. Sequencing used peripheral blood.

CDR3 protein: CASSTDRGIYQPQHF. The CDR3 DNA sequence: TGTGCCAGCAGCACCGACAGGGGGATCTATCAGCCCCAGCATTTT. The chain combines TRBV7-9 with TRBJ1-5; 9 nucleotides match TRBD1. This CDR3 contains 15 residues. In germline, CDR1 is SEHNR, CDR2 FQNEAQ (reference sequence). Germline trimming cut 5 bases from V and 5 bases from J; bases unmatched to any gene: 7.